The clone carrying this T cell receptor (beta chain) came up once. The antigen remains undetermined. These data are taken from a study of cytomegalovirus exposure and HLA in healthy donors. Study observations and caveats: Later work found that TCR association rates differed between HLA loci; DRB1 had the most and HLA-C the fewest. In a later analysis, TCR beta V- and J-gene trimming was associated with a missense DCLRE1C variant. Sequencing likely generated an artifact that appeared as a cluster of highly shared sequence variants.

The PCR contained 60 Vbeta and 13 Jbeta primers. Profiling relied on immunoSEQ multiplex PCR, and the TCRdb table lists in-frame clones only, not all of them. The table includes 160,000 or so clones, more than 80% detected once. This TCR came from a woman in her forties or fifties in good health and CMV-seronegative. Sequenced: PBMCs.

This CDR3 is CASSKVEGLVYEQYF. CDR3 nucleotide sequence: TGTGCCAGCAGCAAAGTAGAGGGTTTGGTCTACGAGCAGTACTTC. The chain links TRBV21-1 to TRBJ2-5; the table's D call TRBD2 went unverified against the DNA. Judging by the DNA end, TRBJ2-7 fits better; the J call may be wrong. TRBV21-1 is recorded as a pseudogene. The CDR3 totals 15 residues.